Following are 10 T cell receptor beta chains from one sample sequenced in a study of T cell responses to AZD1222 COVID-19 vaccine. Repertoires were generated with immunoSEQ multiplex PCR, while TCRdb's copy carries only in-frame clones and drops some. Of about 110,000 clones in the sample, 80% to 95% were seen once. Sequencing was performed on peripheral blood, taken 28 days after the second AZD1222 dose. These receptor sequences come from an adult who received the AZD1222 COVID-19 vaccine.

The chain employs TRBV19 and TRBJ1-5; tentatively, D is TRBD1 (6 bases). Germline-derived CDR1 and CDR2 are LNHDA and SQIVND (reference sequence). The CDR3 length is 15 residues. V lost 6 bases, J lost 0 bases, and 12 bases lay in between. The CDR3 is CASREGQHSNQPQHF. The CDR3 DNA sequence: TGTGCCAGTAGGGAAGGACAGCATAGCAATCAGCCCCAGCATTTT. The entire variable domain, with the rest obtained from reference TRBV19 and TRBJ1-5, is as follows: DGGITQSPKYLFRKEGQNVTLSCEQNLNHDAMYWYRQDPGQGLRLIYYSQIVNDFQKGDIAEGYSVSREKKESFPLTVTSAQKNPTAFYLCASREGQHSNQPQHFGDGTRLSIL.

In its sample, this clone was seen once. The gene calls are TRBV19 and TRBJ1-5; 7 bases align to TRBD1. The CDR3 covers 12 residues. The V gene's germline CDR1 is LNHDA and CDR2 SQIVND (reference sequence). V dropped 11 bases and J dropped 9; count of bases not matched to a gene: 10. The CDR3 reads CAGGQVGGPQHF. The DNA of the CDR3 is TGTGCCGGCGGACAGGTGGGCGGGCCCCAGCATTTT.

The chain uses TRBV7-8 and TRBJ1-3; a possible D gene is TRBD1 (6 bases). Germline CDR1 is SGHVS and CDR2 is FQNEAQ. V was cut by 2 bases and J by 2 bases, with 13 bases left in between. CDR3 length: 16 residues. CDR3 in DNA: TGTGCCAGCAGCTTATGGCAGGGGAAGGCTGGAAACACCATATATTTT. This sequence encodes CASSLWQGKAGNTIYF.

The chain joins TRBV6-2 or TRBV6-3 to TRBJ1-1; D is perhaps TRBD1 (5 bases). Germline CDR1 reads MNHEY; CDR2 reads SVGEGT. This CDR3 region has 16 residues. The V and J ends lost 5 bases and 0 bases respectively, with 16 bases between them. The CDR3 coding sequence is TGTGCCAGCAGTACCAGGACGGGGACCATGAACACTGAAGCTTTCTTT. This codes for CASSTRTGTMNTEAFF.

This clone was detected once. The CDR3 region is CASQGLAAGELFF. CDR3 nucleotide sequence: TGTGCTAGTCAGGGGTTGGCGGCCGGGGAGCTGTTTTTT. The chain uses TRBV12-5 and TRBJ2-2; maybe TRBD1 (6 bases). This CDR3 comprises 13 residues. Germline V gene sequence: CDR1 LGHNT, CDR2 FRNRAP. V was cut by 8 bases and J by 6 bases, with 13 bases left in between.

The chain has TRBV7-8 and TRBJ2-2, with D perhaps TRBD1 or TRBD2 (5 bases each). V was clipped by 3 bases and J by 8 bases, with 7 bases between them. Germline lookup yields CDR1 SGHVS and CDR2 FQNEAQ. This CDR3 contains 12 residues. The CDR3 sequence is CASSFREGELFF. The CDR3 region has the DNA TGTGCCAGCAGCTTCAGGGAGGGGGAGCTGTTTTTT. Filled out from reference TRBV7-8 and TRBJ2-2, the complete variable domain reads GAGVSQSPRYKVAKRGQDVALRCDPISGHVSLFWYQQALGQGPEFLTYFQNEAQLDKSGLPSDRFFAERPEGSVSTLKIQRTQQEDSAVYLCASSFREGELFFGEGSRLTVL.

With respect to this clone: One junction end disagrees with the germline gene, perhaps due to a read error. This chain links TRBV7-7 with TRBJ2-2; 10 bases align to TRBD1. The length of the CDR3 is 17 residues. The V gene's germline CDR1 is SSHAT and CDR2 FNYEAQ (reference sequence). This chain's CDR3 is CASSGLLGTGDTGELFF. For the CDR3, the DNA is TGTGCTAGCAGCGGACTGCTCGGGACAGGGGATACCGGGGAGCTGTTTTTT.

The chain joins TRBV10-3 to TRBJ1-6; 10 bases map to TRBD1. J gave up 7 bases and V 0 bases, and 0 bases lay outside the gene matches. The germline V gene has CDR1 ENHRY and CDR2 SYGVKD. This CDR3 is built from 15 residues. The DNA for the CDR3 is TGTGCCATCAGTGAGTCGGGACAGGGGAATTCACCCCTCCACTTT. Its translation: CAISESGQGNSPLHF.

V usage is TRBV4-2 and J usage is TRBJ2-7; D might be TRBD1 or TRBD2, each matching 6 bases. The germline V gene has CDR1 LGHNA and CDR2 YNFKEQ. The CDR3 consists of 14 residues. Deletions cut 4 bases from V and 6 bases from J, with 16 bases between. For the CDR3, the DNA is TGTGCCAGCAGCCCAAGAGGGGGGTCGGCCGAGCAGTACTTC. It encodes CASSPRGGSAEQYF.

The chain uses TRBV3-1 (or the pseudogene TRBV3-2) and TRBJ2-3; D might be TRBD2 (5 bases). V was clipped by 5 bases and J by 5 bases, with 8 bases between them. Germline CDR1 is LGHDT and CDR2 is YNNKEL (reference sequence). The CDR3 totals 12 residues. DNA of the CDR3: TGTGCCAGCAGCGCCCGGGGAGATACGCAGTATTTT. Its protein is CASSARGDTQYF.